This is a list of T cell receptor beta chains from one sample in a study of blood T cell repertoires in COVID-19. Clones were sequenced by immunoSEQ multiplex PCR, and TCRdb holds only the in-frame ones, with some missing. The sample has under 150,000 clones, 79% seen once. Sequencing used peripheral blood. All receptors derive from a man aged 55 to 69 with acute or convalescent COVID-19. The CDR3 runs from the conserved cysteine through the conserved F or W. The order of the fields is J gene, clone size, V gene, D gene, CDR3 protein, CDR3 DNA. D genes are given only for firm matches. Size tells how often a clone was seen (once, few, many) or the class of an expanded clone, and some rows leave it out.

TRBJ1-1,NA,TRBV27,TRBD1,CASSFSDRATEAFF,TGTGCCAGCAGTTTTAGTGACAGGGCCACTGAAGCTTTCTTT
TRBJ1-1,NA,TRBV11-2,NA,CASSRDRNTEAFF,TGTGCCAGCAGCCGGGATCGCAACACTGAAGCTTTCTTT
TRBJ1-1,NA,TRBV9,NA,CASSEGLTAMNTEAFF,TGTGCCAGCAGCGAAGGACTGACGGCTATGAACACTGAAGCTTTCTTT
TRBJ2-7,NA,TRBV6-5,TRBD2,CASSFRTSGALNEQYF,TGTGCCAGCAGTTTTCGGACTAGCGGGGCCCTTAACGAGCAGTACTTC
TRBJ1-1,many,TRBV7-2,TRBD1,CASSSSLGGTGVSFF,TGTGCCAGCAGCTCTTCCCTCGGAGGGACAGGGGTGTCTTTCTTT
TRBJ1-3,once,TRBV5-1,NA,CASSLPGNTIYF,TGCGCCAGCAGCTTGCCGGGAAACACCATATATTTT
TRBJ1-5,many,TRBV3-1/TRBV3-2,TRBD1,CASSRGTGSGPQHF,TGTGCCAGCAGCCGGGGGACAGGTTCAGGGCCCCAGCATTTT
TRBJ1-1,NA,TRBV5-1,TRBD1,CASSFPGGAENTEAFF,TGCGCCAGCAGCTTTCCAGGGGGCGCCGAGAACACTGAAGCTTTCTTT
TRBJ1-2,NA,TRBV9,NA,CASSTGERVTGYTF,TGTGCCAGCAGCACCGGGGAGAGGGTGACTGGCTACACCTTC
TRBJ1-5,NA,TRBV28,NA,CASTLGGVRNQPQHF,TGTGCCAGCACCCTTGGGGGGGTCCGAAATCAGCCCCAGCATTTT
TRBJ2-7,NA,TRBV19,TRBD2,CASSIGLAQGEQYF,TGTGCCAGTAGTATTGGACTAGCCCAAGGGGAGCAGTACTTC
TRBJ2-7,NA,TRBV7-2,NA,CASSLVWAGNYEQYF,TGTGCCAGCAGCTTAGTCTGGGCAGGGAACTACGAGCAGTACTTC
TRBJ2-1,NA,TRBV28,TRBD2,CASSESGSGIDEQFF,TGTGCCAGCAGCGAAAGCGGGAGCGGGATAGATGAGCAGTTCTTC
TRBJ2-7,NA,TRBV19,NA,CASSPSLTYEQYF,TGTGCCAGTAGTCCTAGTTTGACCTACGAGCAGTACTTC
TRBJ1-6,NA,TRBV27,TRBD1,CASTSGTGLSSYNSPLHF,TGTGCCAGCACCTCCGGGACAGGACTGAGCTCCTATAATTCACCCCTCCACTTT